The 11 T cell receptor beta chains below come from one sample, sequenced in a study of blood T cell repertoires in COVID-19. The protocol was immunoSEQ multiplex PCR, while the TCRdb copy is restricted to in-frame clones and leaves out a portion. Here the sample spans about 190,000 clones, 86% being singletons. Sequencing was done on a sample of PBMCs or T cells enriched from blood (not recorded which). The receptors were sampled from a woman between 35 and 50 years old in a cohort exposed to, infected with or recovered from COVID-19 (not recorded which).

The chain employs TRBV5-5 and TRBJ1-1, with D perhaps TRBD1 (6 bases). The germline V gene has CDR1 SGHKS and CDR2 YYEKEE (reference sequence). The ends were cut back, 2 bases at V and 5 bases at J, with 25 bases in the middle. The CDR3 covers 18 residues. The chain's CDR3 is CASSFADRRTGGETEAFF. CDR3 bases: TGTGCCAGCAGCTTCGCCGACAGGAGAACTGGTGGCGAAACTGAAGCTTTCTTT.

V is TRBV18 and J is TRBJ1-1, with 7 nucleotides matching TRBD1. Germline CDR1 reads KGHSH; CDR2 reads LQKENI. The V and J ends lost 8 bases and 10 bases, in that order; junction bases with no gene match: 10. This CDR3 has 12 amino acids. CDR3 bases: TGTGCCAGCACTGACCAGGGGGACGCAGCTTTCTTT. This codes for CASTDQGDAAFF.

The gene calls are TRBV4-1 and TRBJ2-7, with unresolved D. From germline, CDR1 is MGHRA and CDR2 YSYEKL. The V and J ends lost 5 bases and 2 bases respectively, with 16 bases between them. The CDR3 is 15 amino acids. The CDR3 DNA reads TGCGCCAGCAGCATTCTGTCGGGTGCGACCTACGAGCAGTACTTC. Translating gives CASSILSGATYEQYF.

A few counts support this clone. The chain combines TRBV5-1 with TRBJ2-2; 8 nucleotides align to TRBD1. CDR1 is SGHRS and CDR2 is YFSETQ in the germline V gene. V was clipped by 4 bases and J by 5 bases; unmatched bases: 7. CDR3 length: 15 residues. In DNA form, the CDR3 reads TGCGCCAGCAGCACCGGGACAGGTTTAACCGGGGAGCTGTTTTTT. Translated, it gives CASSTGTGLTGELFF.

The rearrangement uses TRBV12-3 or TRBV12-4 and TRBJ1-1; D is perhaps TRBD1 (5 bases). CDR3 size: 13 residues. The V end lost 3 bases, the J end lost 4 bases, and 9 bases lay between the germline ends. CDR3: CASSLAGRTEAFF. In DNA, the CDR3 is TGTGCCAGCAGTTTGGCAGGGCGCACTGAAGCTTTCTTT.

The chain has TRBV28 and TRBJ2-6, with D possibly TRBD1 on 6 matching bases. The V and J ends lost 9 bases and 0 bases respectively, with 18 bases between them. CDR3 size: 17 residues. The V gene's germline CDR1 is MDHEN and CDR2 SYDVKM. The CDR3 DNA sequence: TGTGCCAGTCAATACAGGGTTGCGAGCTCTGGGGCCAACGTCCTGACTTTC. It encodes CASQYRVASSGANVLTF.

The chain has TRBV6-2 or TRBV6-3 and TRBJ2-7; D unresolved. The CDR3 contains 11 residues. Trimming pared 3 bases from V and 5 bases from J, leaving 5 bases between. CDR1 is MNHEY and CDR2 is SVGEGT in the germline V gene. In DNA, the CDR3 is TGTGCCAGCAGTTATCCCGACGAGCAGTACTTC. Its translation is CASSYPDEQYF.

The chain links TRBV7-8 to TRBJ2-1; 14 positions match TRBD2. V shed 1 base, J shed 7 bases, and the junction held 3 bases outside the gene matches. Germline V gene lookup returns CDR1 SGHVS and CDR2 FQNEAQ. The CDR3 runs 16 residues. The CDR3 DNA sequence: TGTGCCAGCAGCTTAGTGACTAGCGGGGGGGCAAATGAGCAGTTCTTC. This codes for CASSLVTSGGANEQFF.

The genes are TRBV7-8 and TRBJ1-2; TRBD1 aligns across 9 bases. J was trimmed by 6 bases and V by 3 bases; bases with no gene match: 5. This CDR3 is 14 amino acids long. Per germline, CDR1 SGHVS and CDR2 FQNEAQ. In DNA form, the CDR3 reads TGTGCCAGCAGCTTGGAGGGGACAGGGCATGGCTACACCTTC. It encodes CASSLEGTGHGYTF.

CDR3 bases: TGCGCCAGCAGCCGCACAGGGGGGACAGATACGCAGTATTTT. It yields the protein CASSRTGGTDTQYF. The chain joins TRBV4-1 to TRBJ2-3, with TRBD1 matching 8 bases. Per the germline V gene, CDR1 is MGHRA and CDR2 is YSYEKL. The V segment lost 4 bases and the J segment 3 bases; nucleotides outside the gene matches: 3. The CDR3 totals 14 residues.

The chain carries TRBV5-5 and TRBJ1-2; D uncertain. Trimming removed 2 bases at V and 9 bases at J, with 8 bases between. Germline V gene sequence: CDR1 SGHKS, CDR2 YYEKEE (reference sequence). The CDR3 length is 11 residues. The CDR3 region is CASSLTGSYTF. CDR3 in DNA: TGTGCCAGCAGCTTAACCGGGAGCTACACCTTC.